This T cell receptor (beta chain) was sequenced for a study of cytomegalovirus exposure and HLA in healthy donors (TCRdb year 2017). With regard to the full study: In an earlier analysis of about 560 of the donors, 250 to 300 Gb of sequence data and 95 million to 130 million unique TCR beta sequences from roughly 200 million T cells were reported. Among about 390 genotyped donors of the cohort, an average of approximately 240,000 unique TCR beta nucleotide sequences were sequenced per donor, roughly 20% of them non-productive. Roughly 300 gigabases of sequencing data and approximately 85 million unique TCR sequences were included in an early release covering several hundred HLA-typed donors. Of the roughly 390 genotyped donors, over 65% fell in the genetic ancestry cluster associated with self-reported Caucasian donors. The number of typed donors differed by locus: roughly 629-640 for A, B, C, DRB1 and DQB1; approximately 520 for DQA1; about 600 for DPA1; and about 450 for DPB1. The later analysis used no new phenotypic data to find candidate immune exposures, relying instead on TCR beta sequences and their occurrence across donors. An earlier analysis of 587 of the donors applied high-throughput TCR beta sequencing to assess whether each TCR beta V gene segment acted as functional or pseudogenic. Every repertoire in the discovery cohort had been generated on one and the same sequencing platform. To predict cytomegalovirus infection status, the study combined high-throughput TCR immunosequencing, statistical association of individual TCRs with disease status, and machine learning. The aim of the study was to test whether cataloging public T cell receptors could identify signatures of past pathogen exposure. A later genetic analysis took genome-wide SNP genotypes for about 65% of the 666 donors and used that subset as a discovery cohort. In a later analysis, previously published TCR beta repertoires from 666 donors were re-analyzed and high-resolution HLA genotyping was added so that TCR occurrence patterns could be studied. Four or five DR-DQ haplotypes were handled as single units for association and clustering, since linkage in the cohort was strong. Donor age, sex, ethnicity and CMV serostatus were compiled alongside the repertoire data. Class I and class II HLA loci were covered by the typing at four-digit resolution. The study used immunosequencing to profile the T cell repertoires of several hundred subjects and linked those repertoires to cytomegalovirus serostatus. Along with the roughly 670-subject first cohort, a separate validation cohort of around 110 different subjects was used. Overall study results and their limits: The presence/absence analyses assumed that sequencing depth was roughly uniform across donors, and that assumption may not be true. Cytomegalovirus status was reported to be diagnosed by the classifier with high specificity and sensitivity in both the original and validation cohorts. Immune exposure information for the cohort was limited to CMV serostatus. A few of the identified cytomegalovirus-associated TCR beta chains were confirmed in vitro to be specific for cytomegalovirus antigens. At a false discovery rate of 0.05, a later analysis linked under 20,000 TCR beta sequences to specific HLA alleles. The sequencing pipeline was judged likely to have produced a cluster of highly shared sequence variants as a technical artifact. It was suggested by the authors that the approach could potentially be generalized to other disease states and immunological phenotypes. Some IMGT-functional V segments, including TRBV6-2 and TRBV6-3, could not be distinguished by the 87-base-pair reads and were therefore excluded. In a later analysis, HLA-associated TCR beta chains showed more clonal expansion and lower generation probabilities than non-associated chains that were equally common. Several of the top co-occurrence clusters appeared to be linked to parvovirus B19, influenza, CMV and Epstein-Barr virus, according to a later analysis. In a later analysis, the rate of TCR association differed among HLA loci, with DRB1 alleles having the most associated TCRs and HLA-C alleles having the fewest. In a later analysis, most CMV-associated TCR beta chains were found to appear HLA-restricted, with HLA associations seemingly driven largely by CMV exposure. In an earlier analysis of 587 of the donors, most TCR beta V segments appeared in productive rearrangements about 87% or about 30% of the time, broadly matching IMGT annotations. V-gene and J-gene trimming of TCR beta chains was associated with a missense DCLRE1C variant in a later genetic analysis, and the association was replicated in an independent cohort. Only TCR beta chains were sequenced in this cohort, and the absence of alpha or paired-chain data limited detectable features. Most TCR sequences were seen in very few donors, while some public TCRs were found in many individuals. Because counts were too low, around 17 rarely observed V segments, including chromosome 9 orphons, were left out of the earlier analysis of approximately 500 of the donors. A further reported finding was that TCR beta sequences accurately predicted the HLA-A and HLA-B alleles for most subjects in the first cohort. Linkage disequilibrium might explain the correlated functional status among segregating V segments, but an unknown experimental factor could not be ruled out. Compared with the roughly 720-donor mean, donors in an Asian-associated ancestry cluster had fewer N-insertions in productive TCRs, according to a later genetic analysis. A total of 150 or so TCR beta chains were listed by the study as associated with cytomegalovirus. Strong co-occurrence of HLA alleles, especially DR and DQ, made assigning TCR associations to individual alleles difficult. Because HLA typing was missing for some donors at each locus, association tests included only the typed subset.

As for this clone: The antigen it recognizes is unknown. At one end the junction does not follow the germline gene, possibly because of a read error.

As encoded in the germline V gene, CDR1 is SGHVS while CDR2 is FQNEAQ. The cysteine opens and the phenylalanine closes a CDR3 of 16 amino acids. The retained sequence is limited to the CDR3, 48 bases, with the frame set at the first base. The library came from the immunoSEQ multiplex PCR assay. A mixture of 60 forward primers for TCR Vbeta segments and 13 reverse primers for TCR Jbeta segments was used in the multiplex PCR. The CDR3 region of rearranged TCR beta genes was amplified from genomic DNA by a multiplex PCR assay. The amplified TCR beta libraries were sequenced on the Illumina HiSeq System as 87-base-pair reads. The study's own analysis went as follows. A later analysis tallied around 87 million unique TCR beta chains across the 660 or so repertoires, and around 9.9 million of those chains were shared by two or more donors. To remove PCR and sequencing errors, raw reads were error-corrected and collapsed into unique sequences using a nearest-neighbor algorithm that merged closely related sequences. Alignment of CDR3 sequences to IMGT reference sequences was used to assign V, D and J gene segments. For a sequence to be retained, a match of at least six nucleotides to both a V gene segment and a J gene segment was required. A rearrangement was called productive if the CDR3 had no stop codons and remained in frame with V and J, and every other rearrangement was called non-productive. Following IMGT convention, CDR3 was defined as the stretch from the second conserved V-encoded cysteine up to the conserved J-encoded phenylalanine. In an earlier analysis of approximately 500 of the donors, sequences lacking an unambiguous match to a single V gene segment were excluded. In an earlier analysis of more than 500 of the donors, a V segment was called functional when productive rearrangements were above 56.7%, and segregating when the standard deviation between donors exceeded 5%. A statistical classification framework was built for diagnosing cytomegalovirus status from the catalog of TCR beta chain sequences. In a later analysis, TCR nucleotide sequences were compared against IMGT/GENE-DB human TR gene sequences so that V and J genes could be assigned. The TCRdist pipeline was used in a later analysis to assign CDR3 sequences and most-parsimonious VDJ recombination scenarios. A later analysis defined each TCR beta chain by its CDR3 amino acid sequence plus V-gene family, and excluded reads lacking a unique V-gene family. To address suspected cross-contamination and a sequencing artifact, a later analysis removed a few hundred highly shared, low-generation-probability nucleotide sequences. For each public chain, a later analysis derived a clonal expansion index from normalized ranks of inferred template counts within each repertoire. In a later analysis, generation probabilities were computed using a VDJ recombination model fitted to out-of-frame rearrangements, and the results were checked against IGoR. Hypergeometric tests were used in a later analysis to score TCR-TCR, TCR-HLA and TCR-CMV co-occurrence, with a repertoire-size bias correction applied to the TCR pairs. To estimate false discovery rates, a later analysis permuted the HLA or CMV assignments 20 times. In a later analysis, co-occurring TCRs were grouped using DBSCAN, with TCRdist sequence similarity added in when clustering inside HLA-allele-positive subsets. Co-occurrence clustering excluded repertoires with fewer than 30,000 or more than 120,000 public chains, plus five with anomalous nucleotide sharing. TCRdb obtained this table from immuneACCESS and retained in-frame rearrangements with V and J assigned. These tables miss some clones; where compared with another copy, unresolved V genes account for less than half of the shortfall, and the remainder is unexplained. The V and J calls and clone size come from that table; D and trimming were worked out from the DNA. The sample has 100,000 to 150,000 clones on record, 65% to 80% of them singletons. The ten most abundant clones make up around 1.9% of the sample.

The cohort consisted of fewer than 700 healthy bone marrow donors. At the time of sampling, every cohort member was nominally healthy, though immune exposures that went unrecorded were likely present. The donor was CMV seronegative and was included in the group of 352 seronegative cohort members. A peripheral blood sample was collected from each donor, and TCR beta sequencing was performed on peripheral blood mononuclear cells. The Qiagen DNeasy Blood Extraction Kit was used to extract genomic DNA from the blood cell samples. The rearranged segments are TRBV7-8 and TRBJ1-3; 9 bases in the junction line up with TRBD1. The receptor was derived from a woman aged 40-49 years in good health and CMV-seronegative. Sequenced material: PBMCs. The nucleotide sequence reads as follows: TGTACCAGCAGCTTGACCGAGGGGACAGGGAGAAGTTCCATATATTTT. Translated, this gives CTSSLTEGTGRSSIYF.